This T cell receptor (beta chain) is from a study of T cell responses to AZD1222 COVID-19 vaccine. Across the study: Analyses pooled second doses at about 4 or about 12 weeks. Overall study findings and caveats: Regions 160-218 and 743-854 dominated among vaccine-associated CD4 TCRs spanning spike. Reports indicate that nearly half of spike-specific TCRs are directed at unmutated variant regions. Clonal diversity was possibly underestimated; the donors were predominantly white British and more often female.

On this clone: Antigen unknown.

The CDR3 contains 14 residues. V was clipped by 2 bases and J by 0 bases, with 5 bases between them. The germline V gene has CDR1 MGHDK and CDR2 SYGVNS. Measured with immunoSEQ multiplex PCR; TCRdb has only the in-frame clones, and not every one. This table holds about 150,000 clones, roughly 80% found once. The clonotype originates from an adult in good health. The input for sequencing was peripheral blood, taken on day 0 of AZD1222 vaccination. The chain couples TRBV25-1 to TRBJ1-5; no reliable D call. CDR3 coding DNA: TGTGCCAGCAGTGAACGGGGTAGCAATCAGCCCCAGCATTTT. Translation gives CASSERGSNQPQHF.